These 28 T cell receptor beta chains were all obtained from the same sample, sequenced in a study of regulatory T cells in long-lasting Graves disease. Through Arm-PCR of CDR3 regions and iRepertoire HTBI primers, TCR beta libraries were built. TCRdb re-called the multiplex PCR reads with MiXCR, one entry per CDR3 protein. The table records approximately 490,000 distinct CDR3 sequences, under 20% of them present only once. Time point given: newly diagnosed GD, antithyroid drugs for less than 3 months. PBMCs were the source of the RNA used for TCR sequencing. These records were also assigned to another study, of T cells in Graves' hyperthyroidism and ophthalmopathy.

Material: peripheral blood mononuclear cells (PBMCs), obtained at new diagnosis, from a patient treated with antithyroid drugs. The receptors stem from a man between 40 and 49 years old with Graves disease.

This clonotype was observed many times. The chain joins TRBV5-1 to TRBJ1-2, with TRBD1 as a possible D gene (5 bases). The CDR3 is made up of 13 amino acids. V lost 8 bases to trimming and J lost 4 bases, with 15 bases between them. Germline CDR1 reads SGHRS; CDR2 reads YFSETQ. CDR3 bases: TGCGCCAGTTCCAGGGAGCCGACCTATGGCTACACCTTC. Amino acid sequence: CASSREPTYGYTF.

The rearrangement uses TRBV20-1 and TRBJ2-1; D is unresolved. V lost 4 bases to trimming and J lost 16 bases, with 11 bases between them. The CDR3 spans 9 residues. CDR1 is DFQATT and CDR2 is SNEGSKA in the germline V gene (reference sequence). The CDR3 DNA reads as TGCAGTGCTACCGACCGGCGATTCTTC. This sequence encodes CSATDRRFF.

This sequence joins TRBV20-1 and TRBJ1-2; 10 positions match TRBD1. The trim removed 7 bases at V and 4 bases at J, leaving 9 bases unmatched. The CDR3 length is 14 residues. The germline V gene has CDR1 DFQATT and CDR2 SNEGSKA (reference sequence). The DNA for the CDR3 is TGCAGTGTGTTGGGGACAGGGGCGATCTATGGCTACACCTTC. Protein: CSVLGTGAIYGYTF.

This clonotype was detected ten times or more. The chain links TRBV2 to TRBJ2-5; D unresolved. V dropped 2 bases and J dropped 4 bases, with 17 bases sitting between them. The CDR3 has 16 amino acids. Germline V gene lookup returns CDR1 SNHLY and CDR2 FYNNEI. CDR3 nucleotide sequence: TGTGCCAGCAGTGAATGGGTGATCGGACGGCCAGAGACCCAGTACTTC. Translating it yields CASSEWVIGRPETQYF.

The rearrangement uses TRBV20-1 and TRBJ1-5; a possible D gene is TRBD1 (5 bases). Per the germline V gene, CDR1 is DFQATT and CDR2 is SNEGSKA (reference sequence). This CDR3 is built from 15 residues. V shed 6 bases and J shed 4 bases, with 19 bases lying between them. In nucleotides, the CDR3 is TGCAGTGCCAACCCACCCGGCAGGGCTAATCAGCCCCAGCATTTT. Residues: CSANPPGRANQPQHF.

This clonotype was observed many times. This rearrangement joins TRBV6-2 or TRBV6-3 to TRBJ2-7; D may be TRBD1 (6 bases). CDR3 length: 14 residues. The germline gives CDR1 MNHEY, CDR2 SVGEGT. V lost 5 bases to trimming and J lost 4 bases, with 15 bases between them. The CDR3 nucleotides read TGTGCCAGCAGTGAAGGCGGTACAGGGTACGAGCAGTACTTC. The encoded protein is CASSEGGTGYEQYF.

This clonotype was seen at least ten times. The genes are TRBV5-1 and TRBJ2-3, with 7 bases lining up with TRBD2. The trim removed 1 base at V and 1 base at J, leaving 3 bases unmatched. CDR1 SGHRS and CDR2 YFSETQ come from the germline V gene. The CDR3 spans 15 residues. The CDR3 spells CASSLITSGTDTQYF. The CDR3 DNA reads TGCGCCAGCAGCTTGATCACTAGCGGCACAGATACGCAGTATTTT.

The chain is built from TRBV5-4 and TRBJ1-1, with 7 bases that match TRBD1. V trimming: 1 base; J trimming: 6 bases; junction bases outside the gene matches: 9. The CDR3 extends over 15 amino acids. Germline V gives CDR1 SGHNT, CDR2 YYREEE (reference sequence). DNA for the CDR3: TGTGCCAGCAGCTTGTACCGGGGAGGGGGCGCTGAAGCTTTCTTT. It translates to CASSLYRGGGAEAFF.

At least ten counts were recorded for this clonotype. CDR3 in DNA: TGTGCCTGGAGTACAGGGGTAAAGCAGTACTTC. It translates to CAWSTGVKQYF. The genes are TRBV30 and TRBJ2-7; 7 bases fit TRBD1. Looked up from germline, CDR1 is GTSNPN and CDR2 is SVGIG (reference sequence). The V and J ends lost 2 bases and 8 bases, in that order; junction bases with no gene match: 3. The CDR3 is made up of 11 amino acids. Looking up the rest from reference TRBV30 and TRBJ2-7 gives the full variable domain: SQTIHQWPATLVQPVGSPLSLECTVEGTSNPNLYWYRQAAGRGLQLLFYSVGIGQISSEVPQNLSASRPQDRQFILSSKKLLLSDSGFYLCAWSTGVKQYFGPGTRLTVT.

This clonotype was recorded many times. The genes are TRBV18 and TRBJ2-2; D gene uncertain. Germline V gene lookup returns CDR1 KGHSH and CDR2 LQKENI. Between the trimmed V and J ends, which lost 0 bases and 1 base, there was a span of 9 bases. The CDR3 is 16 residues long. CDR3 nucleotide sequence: TGTGCCAGCTCACCACCAGGACGGCTGAACACCGGGGAGCTGTTTTTT. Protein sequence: CASSPPGRLNTGELFF.

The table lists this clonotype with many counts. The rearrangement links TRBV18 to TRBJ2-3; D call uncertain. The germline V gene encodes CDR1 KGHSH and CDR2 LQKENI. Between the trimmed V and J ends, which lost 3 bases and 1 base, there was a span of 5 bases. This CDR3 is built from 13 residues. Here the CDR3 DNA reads TGTGCCAGCTCACCCCAGCGCACAGATACGCAGTATTTT. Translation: CASSPQRTDTQYF.

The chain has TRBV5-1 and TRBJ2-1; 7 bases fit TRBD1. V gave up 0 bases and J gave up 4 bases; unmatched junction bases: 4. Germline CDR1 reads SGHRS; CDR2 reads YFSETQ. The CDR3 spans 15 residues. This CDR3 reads CASSLEGARYNEQFF. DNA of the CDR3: TGCGCCAGCAGCTTGGAGGGGGCCCGGTACAATGAGCAGTTCTTC.

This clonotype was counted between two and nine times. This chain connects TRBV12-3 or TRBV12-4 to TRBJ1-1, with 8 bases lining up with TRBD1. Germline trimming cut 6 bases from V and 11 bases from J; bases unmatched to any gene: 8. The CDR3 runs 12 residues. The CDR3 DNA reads TGTGCCAGCAGCCCGGACAGGGAAGTGGCTTTCTTT. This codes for CASSPDREVAFF.

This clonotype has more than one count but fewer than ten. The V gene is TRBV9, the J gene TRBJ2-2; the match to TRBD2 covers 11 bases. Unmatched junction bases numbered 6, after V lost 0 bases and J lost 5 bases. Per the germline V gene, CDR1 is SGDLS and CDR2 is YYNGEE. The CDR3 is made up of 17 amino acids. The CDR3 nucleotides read TGTGCCAGCAGCGTAGGGGGACTAGCGGAGCAAACCGGGGAGCTGTTTTTT. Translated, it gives CASSVGGLAEQTGELFF.

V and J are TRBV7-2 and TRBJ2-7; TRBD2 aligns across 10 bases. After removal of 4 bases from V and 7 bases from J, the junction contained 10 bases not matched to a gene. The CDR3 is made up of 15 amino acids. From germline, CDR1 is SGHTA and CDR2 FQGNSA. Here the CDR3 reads CASSSGLAVYNEQYF. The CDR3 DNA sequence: TGTGCCAGCAGCTCAGGACTAGCGGTCTACAATGAGCAGTACTTC.

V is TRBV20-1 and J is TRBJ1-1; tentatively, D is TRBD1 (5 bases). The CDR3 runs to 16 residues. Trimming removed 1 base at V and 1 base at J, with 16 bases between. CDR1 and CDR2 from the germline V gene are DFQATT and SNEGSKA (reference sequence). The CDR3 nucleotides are TGCAGTGCTAGAGTAATAGGGGTCGGGGCGAACACTGAAGCTTTCTTT. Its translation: CSARVIGVGANTEAFF.

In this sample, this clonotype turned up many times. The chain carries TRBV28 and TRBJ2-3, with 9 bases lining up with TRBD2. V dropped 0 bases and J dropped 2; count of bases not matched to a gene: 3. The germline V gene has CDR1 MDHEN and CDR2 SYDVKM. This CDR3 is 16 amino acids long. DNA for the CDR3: TGTGCCAGCAGTTTATGGACTAGCGGAGACACAGATACGCAGTATTTT. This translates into CASSLWTSGDTDTQYF.

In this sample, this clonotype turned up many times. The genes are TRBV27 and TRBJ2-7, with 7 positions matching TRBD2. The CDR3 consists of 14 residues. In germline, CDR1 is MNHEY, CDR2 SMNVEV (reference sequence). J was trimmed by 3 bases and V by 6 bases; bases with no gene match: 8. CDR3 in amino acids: CASSFSGLGYEQYF. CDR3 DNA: TGTGCCAGCAGCTTTAGCGGGCTCGGCTACGAGCAGTACTTC.

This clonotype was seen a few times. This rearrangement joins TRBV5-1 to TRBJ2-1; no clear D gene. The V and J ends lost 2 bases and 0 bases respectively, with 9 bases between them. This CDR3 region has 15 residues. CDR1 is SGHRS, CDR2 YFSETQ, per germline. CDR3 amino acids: CASSLDSPSYNEQFF. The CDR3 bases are TGCGCCAGCAGCTTAGATAGCCCCTCCTACAATGAGCAGTTCTTC.

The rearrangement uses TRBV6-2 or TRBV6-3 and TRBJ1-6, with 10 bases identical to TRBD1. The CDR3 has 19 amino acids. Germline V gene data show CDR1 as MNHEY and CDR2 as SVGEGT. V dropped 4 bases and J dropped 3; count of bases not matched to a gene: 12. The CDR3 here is CASSSGQGLGAFYNSPLHF. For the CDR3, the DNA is TGTGCCAGCAGTTCGGGACAGGGGTTGGGAGCATTCTATAATTCACCCCTCCACTTT.

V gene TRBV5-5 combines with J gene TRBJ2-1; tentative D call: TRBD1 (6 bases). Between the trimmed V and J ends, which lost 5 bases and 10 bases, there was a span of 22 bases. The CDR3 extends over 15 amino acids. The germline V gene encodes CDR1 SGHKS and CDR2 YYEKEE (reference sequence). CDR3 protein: CASRPQGPVRGEQFF. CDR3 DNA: TGTGCCAGCAGACCACAGGGTCCTGTGCGTGGCGAGCAGTTCTTC.

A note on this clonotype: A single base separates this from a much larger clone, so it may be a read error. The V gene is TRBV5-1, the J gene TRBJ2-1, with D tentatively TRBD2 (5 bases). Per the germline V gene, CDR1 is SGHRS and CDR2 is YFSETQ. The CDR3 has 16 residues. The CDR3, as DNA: TGCGCCAGCAGCTTCGGTGTCGGCGGGCCCGGCAATGGGCAGTTCTTC. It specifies CASSFGVGGPGNGQFF.

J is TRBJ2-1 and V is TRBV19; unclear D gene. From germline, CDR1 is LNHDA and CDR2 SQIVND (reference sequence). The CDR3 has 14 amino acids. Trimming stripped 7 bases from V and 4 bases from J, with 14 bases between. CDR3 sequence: CASTQVGLYNEQFF. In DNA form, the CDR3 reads TGTGCCAGTACCCAGGTCGGCCTGTACAATGAGCAGTTCTTC.

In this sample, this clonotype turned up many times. CDR3 nucleotide sequence: TGTGCCAGCAGCACCGGGACTGAGCAGTTCTTC. Its translation is CASSTGTEQFF. The rearrangement joins TRBV11-3 to TRBJ2-1, with D possibly being TRBD1 or TRBD2 (5 bases each). V was pared by 5 bases and J by 9 bases, with 8 bases between. This CDR3 spans 11 amino acids. The germline V gene encodes CDR1 SGHNT and CDR2 YENEEA. Supplemented by reference TRBV11-3 and TRBJ2-1, the full variable domain reads EAGVVQSPRYKIIEKKQPVAFWCNPISGHNTLYWYLQNLGQGPELLIRYENEEAVDDSQLPKDRFSAERLKGVDSTLKIQPAELGDSAVYLCASSTGTEQFFGPGTRLTVL.

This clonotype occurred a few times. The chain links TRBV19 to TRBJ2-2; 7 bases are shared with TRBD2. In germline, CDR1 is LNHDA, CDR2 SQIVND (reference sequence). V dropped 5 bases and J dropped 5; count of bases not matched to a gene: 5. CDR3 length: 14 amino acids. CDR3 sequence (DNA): TGTGCCAGTAGTGAATTCGGGGGGACCGGGGAGCTGTTTTTT. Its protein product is CASSEFGGTGELFF. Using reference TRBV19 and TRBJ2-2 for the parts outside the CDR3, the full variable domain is DGGITQSPKYLFRKEGQNVTLSCEQNLNHDAMYWYRQDPGQGLRLIYYSQIVNDFQKGDIAEGYSVSREKKESFPLTVTSAQKNPTAFYLCASSEFGGTGELFFGEGSRLTVL.

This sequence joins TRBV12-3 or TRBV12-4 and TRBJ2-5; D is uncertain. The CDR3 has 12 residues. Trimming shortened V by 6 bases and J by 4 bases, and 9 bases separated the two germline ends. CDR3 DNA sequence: TGTGCCAGCAGGATCAATTTAGAGACCCAGTACTTC. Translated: CASRINLETQYF.

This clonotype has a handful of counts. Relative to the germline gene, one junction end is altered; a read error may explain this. The CDR3: CASSVAAHSNYEQYF. CDR3 bases: TGTGCCAGCAGCGTAGCGGCCCACTCCAACTACGAGCAGTACTTC. This rearrangement joins TRBV5-1 to TRBJ2-7; D perhaps matches TRBD2 (6 bases). The CDR3 sequence is 15 residues long. Germline V gene sequence: CDR1 SGHRS, CDR2 YFSETQ.

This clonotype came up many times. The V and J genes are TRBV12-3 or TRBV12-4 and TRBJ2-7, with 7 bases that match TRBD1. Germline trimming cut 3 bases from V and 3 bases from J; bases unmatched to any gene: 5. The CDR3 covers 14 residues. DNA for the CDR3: TGTGCCAGCAGTTTCCAGGGACAGTTCTACGAGCAGTACTTC. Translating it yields CASSFQGQFYEQYF.